A selection of T cell receptor beta chains follows, all from one sample in a study of blood T cell repertoires in COVID-19. The repertoire was sequenced with immunoSEQ multiplex PCR; TCRdb's copy has only in-frame clones and lacks some. The repertoire holds 220,000 or so clones, with 80% to 95% as singletons. Sample: peripheral blood. These receptors were collected from a man in his sixties with COVID-19, enrolled during active disease. Each CDR3 is given with its conserved first and last residue.

CDR3: CASSFVRDSINYGYTF
J: TRBJ1-2
V: TRBV5-1

CDR3: CASSQSRQAPNGGELFF
J: TRBJ2-2
V: TRBV23-1

CDR3: CASSPRTGESQPQHF
J: TRBJ1-5
V: TRBV18

CDR3: CASSGSGEQYF
J: TRBJ2-7
V: TRBV12-3/TRBV12-4

CDR3: CASGSGGVGTEAFF
J: TRBJ1-1
V: TRBV7-2

CDR3: CASNYPGSPLFF
J: TRBJ1-4
V: TRBV25-1

CDR3: CASSQDSGSNTDTQYF
J: TRBJ2-3
V: TRBV4-2

CDR3: CASTSVGAREKLFF
J: TRBJ1-4
V: TRBV7-8

CDR3: CASSFRSNYGYTF
J: TRBJ1-2
V: TRBV28

CDR3: CASSVGTGARGYGYTF
J: TRBJ1-2
V: TRBV9

CDR3: CASSFSLAGGREQYF
J: TRBJ2-7
V: TRBV5-1

CDR3: CASSLEWLLAGTPDTQYF
J: TRBJ2-3
V: TRBV7-9

CDR3: CSASRAGTGDQPQHF
J: TRBJ1-5
V: TRBV20-1

CDR3: CASILTGTGNEKLFF
J: TRBJ1-4
V: TRBV19

CDR3: CASSLGGGAGETQYF
J: TRBJ2-5
V: TRBV7-3

CDR3: CASSARLAGGPGELFF
J: TRBJ2-2
V: TRBV7-6

CDR3: CSASSGSYETQYF
J: TRBJ2-5
V: TRBV20-1

CDR3: CATSRDRGGQPQHF
J: TRBJ1-5
V: TRBV15

CDR3: CASSVSFLTEAFF
J: TRBJ1-1
V: TRBV28

CDR3: CASSFYRGPELNNEQFF
J: TRBJ2-1
V: TRBV5-1

CDR3: CASSLELATTKNIQYF
J: TRBJ2-4
V: TRBV7-8

CDR3: CATSREYFGQGAVGQFF
J: TRBJ2-1
V: TRBV15

CDR3: CASSYTRQRLQGNQHF
J: TRBJ1-5
V: TRBV6-5

CDR3: CASSINRLAGHEQYF
J: TRBJ2-7
V: TRBV19

CDR3: CAISAAGGTYGYTF
J: TRBJ1-2
V: TRBV10-3

CDR3: CASSLDRDWNTDTQYF
J: TRBJ2-3
V: TRBV7-2

CDR3: CASSPLFRSPLHF
J: TRBJ1-6
V: TRBV28

CDR3: CAISETGGGNQPQHF
J: TRBJ1-5
V: TRBV10-3

CDR3: CAISGSSGGIYEQYF
J: TRBJ2-7
V: TRBV10-3

CDR3: CASSTGVEGRTEAFF
J: TRBJ1-1
V: TRBV5-1

CDR3: CASCNSAGAKNIQYF
J: TRBJ2-4
V: TRBV18

CDR3: CASSLQGVKANEKLFF
J: TRBJ1-4
V: TRBV9

CDR3: CASSYFSRGPNQPQHF
J: TRBJ1-5
V: TRBV6-5

CDR3: CASSLRSLAGANEQFF
J: TRBJ2-1
V: TRBV5-4

CDR3: CSARGSAGVHSYNEQFF
J: TRBJ2-1
V: TRBV29-1

CDR3: CASSRTLAGGYNEQFF
J: TRBJ2-1
V: TRBV6-4

CDR3: CASSEKGYGYTF
J: TRBJ1-2
V: TRBV27